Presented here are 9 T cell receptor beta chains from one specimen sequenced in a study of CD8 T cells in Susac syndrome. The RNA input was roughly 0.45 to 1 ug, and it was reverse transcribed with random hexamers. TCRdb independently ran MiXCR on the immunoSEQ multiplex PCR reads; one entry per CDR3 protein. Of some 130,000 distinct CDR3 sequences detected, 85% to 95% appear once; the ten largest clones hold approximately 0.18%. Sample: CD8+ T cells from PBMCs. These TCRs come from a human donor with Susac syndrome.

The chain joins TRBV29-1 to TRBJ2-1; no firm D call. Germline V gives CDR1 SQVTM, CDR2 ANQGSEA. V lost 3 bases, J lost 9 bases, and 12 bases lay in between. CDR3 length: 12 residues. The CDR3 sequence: CSVDSKAREQFF. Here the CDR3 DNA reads TGCAGCGTTGATTCGAAAGCCCGTGAGCAGTTCTTC.

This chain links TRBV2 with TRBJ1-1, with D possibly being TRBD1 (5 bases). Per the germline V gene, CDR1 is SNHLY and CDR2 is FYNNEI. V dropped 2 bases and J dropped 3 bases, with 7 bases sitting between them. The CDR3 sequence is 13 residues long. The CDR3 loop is CASSEKGYTEAFF. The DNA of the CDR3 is TGTGCCAGCAGTGAAAAGGGGTACACTGAAGCTTTCTTT.

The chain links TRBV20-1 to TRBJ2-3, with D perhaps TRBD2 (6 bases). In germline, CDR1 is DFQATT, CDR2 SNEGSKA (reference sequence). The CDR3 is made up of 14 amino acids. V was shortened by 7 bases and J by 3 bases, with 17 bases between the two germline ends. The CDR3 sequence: CSGGSAGRTDTQYF. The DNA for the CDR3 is TGCAGTGGGGGGTCGGCGGGAAGAACAGATACGCAGTATTTT.

The CDR3 sequence is CASSTGGGEAFF. CDR3 bases: TGTGCCAGCTCAACGGGGGGGGGTGAAGCTTTCTTT. The chain employs TRBV18 and TRBJ1-1; tentatively, D is TRBD1 (5 bases). Germline V gene data show CDR1 as KGHSH and CDR2 as LQKENI. Between the trimmed V and J ends, which lost 5 bases and 7 bases, there was a span of 11 bases. CDR3 length: 12 amino acids. The whole variable domain, filled in from reference TRBV18 and TRBJ1-1, reads NAGVMQNPRHLVRRRGQEARLRCSPMKGHSHVYWYRQLPEEGLKFMVYLQKENIIDESGMPKERFSAEFPKEGPSILRIQQVVRGDSAAYFCASSTGGGEAFFGQGTRLTVV.

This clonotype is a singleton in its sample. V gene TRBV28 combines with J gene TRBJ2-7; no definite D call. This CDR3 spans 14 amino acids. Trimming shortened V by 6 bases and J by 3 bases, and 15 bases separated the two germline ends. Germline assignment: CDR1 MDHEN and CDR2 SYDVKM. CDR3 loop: CASRTQGFGYEQYF. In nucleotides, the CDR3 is TGTGCCAGCAGGACCCAAGGGTTCGGCTACGAGCAGTACTTC.

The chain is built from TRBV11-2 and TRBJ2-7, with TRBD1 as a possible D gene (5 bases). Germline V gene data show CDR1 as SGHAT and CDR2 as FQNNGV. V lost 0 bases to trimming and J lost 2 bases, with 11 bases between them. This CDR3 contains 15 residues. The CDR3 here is CASSLELGQTYEQYF. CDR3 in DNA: TGTGCCAGCAGCTTAGAGCTAGGACAAACCTACGAGCAGTACTTC.

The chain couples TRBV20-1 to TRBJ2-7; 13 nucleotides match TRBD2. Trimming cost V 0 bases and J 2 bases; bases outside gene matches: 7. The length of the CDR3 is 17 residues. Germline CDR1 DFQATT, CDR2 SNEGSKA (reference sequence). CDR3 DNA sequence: TGCAGTGCTAGAGATTTGACCGGGACTAGCGGGACCTACGAGCAGTACTTC. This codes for CSARDLTGTSGTYEQYF.

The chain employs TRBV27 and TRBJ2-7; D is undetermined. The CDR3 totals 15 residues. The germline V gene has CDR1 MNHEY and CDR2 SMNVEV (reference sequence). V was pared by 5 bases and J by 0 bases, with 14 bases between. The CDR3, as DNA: TGTGCCAGCAGTCACGACGGTCCAAGCTCCTACGAGCAGTACTTC. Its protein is CASSHDGPSSYEQYF.

The DNA of the CDR3 is TGTGCCAGCAGCGTGGGACTAGCGGGAGGACCAGATACGCAGTATTTT. Encoded protein: CASSVGLAGGPDTQYF. The V and J genes are TRBV5-6 and TRBJ2-3, with 15 bases that match TRBD2. The CDR3 length is 16 residues. Germline V gene data show CDR1 as SGHDT and CDR2 as YYEEEE. The V and J ends lost 4 bases and 4 bases, in that order; junction bases with no gene match: 4. Full variable domain (outside the CDR3, taken from reference TRBV5-6 and TRBJ2-3): DAGVTQSPTHLIKTRGQQVTLRCSPKSGHDTVSWYQQALGQGPQFIFQYYEEEERQRGNFPDRFSGHQFPNYSSELNVNALLLGDSALYLCASSVGLAGGPDTQYFGPGTRLTVL.